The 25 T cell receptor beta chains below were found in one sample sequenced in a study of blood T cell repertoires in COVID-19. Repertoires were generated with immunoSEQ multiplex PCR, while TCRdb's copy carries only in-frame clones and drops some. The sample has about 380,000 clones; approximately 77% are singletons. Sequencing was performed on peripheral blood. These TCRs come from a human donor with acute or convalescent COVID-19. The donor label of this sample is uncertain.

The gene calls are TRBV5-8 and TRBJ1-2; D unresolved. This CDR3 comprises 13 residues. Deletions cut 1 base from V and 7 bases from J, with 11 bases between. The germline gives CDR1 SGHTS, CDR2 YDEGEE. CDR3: CASSLQNLVGYTF. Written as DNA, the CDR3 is TGTGCCAGCAGCTTGCAGAATCTGGTTGGCTACACCTTC.

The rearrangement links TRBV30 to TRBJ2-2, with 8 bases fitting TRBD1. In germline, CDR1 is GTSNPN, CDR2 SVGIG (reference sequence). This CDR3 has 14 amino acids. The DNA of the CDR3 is TGTGCAGAAGGGAAGACAGGGGCCTCCGGGGAGCTGTTTTTT. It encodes CAEGKTGASGELFF.

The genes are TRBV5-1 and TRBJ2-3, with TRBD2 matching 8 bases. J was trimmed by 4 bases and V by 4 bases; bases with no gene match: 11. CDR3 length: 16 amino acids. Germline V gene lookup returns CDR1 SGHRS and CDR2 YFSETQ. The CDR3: CASSPARLAGSDTQYF. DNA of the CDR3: TGCGCCAGCAGCCCCGCGAGGCTAGCGGGTTCAGATACGCAGTATTTT.

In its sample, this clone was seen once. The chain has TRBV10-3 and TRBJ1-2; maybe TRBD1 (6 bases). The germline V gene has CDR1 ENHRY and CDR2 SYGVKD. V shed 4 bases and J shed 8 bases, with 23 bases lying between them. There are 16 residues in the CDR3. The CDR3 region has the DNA TGTGCCATCAGTGCCCTGGTGGGAGGGGGATTGAAAGGCTACACCTTC. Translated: CAISALVGGGLKGYTF.

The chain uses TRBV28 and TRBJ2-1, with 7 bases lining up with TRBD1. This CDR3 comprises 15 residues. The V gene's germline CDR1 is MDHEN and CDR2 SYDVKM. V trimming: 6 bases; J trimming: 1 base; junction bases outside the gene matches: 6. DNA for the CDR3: TGTGCCAGCAGGCGACAGGGTTCTTCCTACAATGAGCAGTTCTTC. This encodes CASRRQGSSYNEQFF.

The DNA of the CDR3 is TGTGCCAGTAGTTTACAGTTTCAGCCCCAGCATTTT. Its translation is CASSLQFQPQHF. The chain uses TRBV19 and TRBJ1-5, with unresolved D. From germline, CDR1 is LNHDA and CDR2 SQIVND (reference sequence). The CDR3 is 12 residues long. Trimming shortened V by 5 bases and J by 6 bases, and 8 bases separated the two germline ends.

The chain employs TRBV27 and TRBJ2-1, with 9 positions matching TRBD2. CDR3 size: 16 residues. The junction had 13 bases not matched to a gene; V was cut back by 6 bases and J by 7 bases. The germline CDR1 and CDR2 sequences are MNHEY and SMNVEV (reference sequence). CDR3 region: CASSRKGLARRNEQFF. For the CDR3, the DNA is TGTGCCAGCAGCCGAAAGGGACTAGCACGTAGGAATGAGCAGTTCTTC.

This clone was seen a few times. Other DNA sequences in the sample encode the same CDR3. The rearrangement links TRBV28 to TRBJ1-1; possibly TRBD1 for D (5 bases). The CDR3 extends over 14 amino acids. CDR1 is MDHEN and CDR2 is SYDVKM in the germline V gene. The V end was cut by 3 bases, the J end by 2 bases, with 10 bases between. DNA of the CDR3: TGTGCCAGCAGTTTGGCCGGGGGAAACACTGAAGCTTTCTTT. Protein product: CASSLAGGNTEAFF.

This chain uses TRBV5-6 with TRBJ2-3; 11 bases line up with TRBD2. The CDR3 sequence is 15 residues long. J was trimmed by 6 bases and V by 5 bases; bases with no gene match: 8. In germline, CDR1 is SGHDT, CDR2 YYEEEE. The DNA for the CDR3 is TGTGCCAGCAGTTTAGCGGGAGGGCCGCGGGATACGCAGTATTTT. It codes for CASSLAGGPRDTQYF.

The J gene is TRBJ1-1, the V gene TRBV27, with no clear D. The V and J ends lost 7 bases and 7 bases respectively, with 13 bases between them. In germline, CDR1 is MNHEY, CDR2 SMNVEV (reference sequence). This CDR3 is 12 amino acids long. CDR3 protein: CASIAGRGEAFF. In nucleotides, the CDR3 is TGTGCCAGCATAGCGGGGAGAGGTGAAGCTTTCTTT.

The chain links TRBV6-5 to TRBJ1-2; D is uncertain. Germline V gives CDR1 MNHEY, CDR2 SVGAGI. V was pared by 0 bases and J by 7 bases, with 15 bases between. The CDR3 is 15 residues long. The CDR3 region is CASSYSRWSSSGYTF. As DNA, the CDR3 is TGTGCCAGCAGTTACTCGAGGTGGAGTTCTAGTGGCTACACCTTC.

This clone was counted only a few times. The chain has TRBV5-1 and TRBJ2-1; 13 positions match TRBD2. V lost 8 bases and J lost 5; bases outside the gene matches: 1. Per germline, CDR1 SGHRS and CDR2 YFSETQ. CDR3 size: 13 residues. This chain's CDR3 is CASGLAGDNEQFF. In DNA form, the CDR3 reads TGCGCCAGTGGACTAGCGGGAGACAATGAGCAGTTCTTC.

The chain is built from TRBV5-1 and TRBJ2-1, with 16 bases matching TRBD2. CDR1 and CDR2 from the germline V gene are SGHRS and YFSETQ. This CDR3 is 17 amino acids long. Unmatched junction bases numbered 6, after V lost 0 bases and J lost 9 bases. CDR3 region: CASSLAGTSGGAGEQFF. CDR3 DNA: TGCGCCAGCAGCTTGGCCGGGACTAGCGGGGGGGCCGGTGAGCAGTTCTTC.

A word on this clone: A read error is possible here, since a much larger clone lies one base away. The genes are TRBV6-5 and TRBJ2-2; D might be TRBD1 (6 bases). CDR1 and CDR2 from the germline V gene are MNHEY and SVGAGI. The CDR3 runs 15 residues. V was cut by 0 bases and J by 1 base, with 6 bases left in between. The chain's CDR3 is CASSYSTGNTGELFF. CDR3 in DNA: TGTGCCAGCAGTTACTCGACAGGGAACACCGGGGAGCTGTTTTTT.

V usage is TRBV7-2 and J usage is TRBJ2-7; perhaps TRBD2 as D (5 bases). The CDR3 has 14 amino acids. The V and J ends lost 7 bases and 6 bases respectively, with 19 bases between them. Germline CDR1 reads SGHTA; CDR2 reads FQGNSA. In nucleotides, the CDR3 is TGTGCCAGCAACGTACAAGGAGGCCCCCTCGAGCAGTACTTC. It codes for CASNVQGGPLEQYF.

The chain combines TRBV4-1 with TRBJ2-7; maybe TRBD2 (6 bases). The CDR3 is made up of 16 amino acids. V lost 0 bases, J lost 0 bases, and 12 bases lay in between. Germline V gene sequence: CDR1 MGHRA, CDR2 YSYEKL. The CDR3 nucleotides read TGCGCCAGCAGCCAAGACGAGCGGGTGAGCTCCTACGAGCAGTACTTC. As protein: CASSQDERVSSYEQYF.

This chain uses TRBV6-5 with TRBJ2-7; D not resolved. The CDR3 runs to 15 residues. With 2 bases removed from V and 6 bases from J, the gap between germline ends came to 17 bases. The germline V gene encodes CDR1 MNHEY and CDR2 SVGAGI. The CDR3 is CASSYGRQPAVEQYF. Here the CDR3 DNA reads TGTGCCAGCAGTTACGGTCGACAACCTGCTGTCGAGCAGTACTTC.

CDR3 protein: CASARDRGSGANVLTF. In nucleotides, the CDR3 is TGTGCCAGCGCAAGGGACAGGGGGTCTGGGGCCAACGTCCTGACTTTC. The rearrangement joins TRBV18 to TRBJ2-6; 11 nucleotides line up with TRBD1. CDR3 length equals 16 residues. The V and J ends lost 8 bases and 1 base, in that order; junction bases with no gene match: 4. Germline CDR1 reads KGHSH; CDR2 reads LQKENI.

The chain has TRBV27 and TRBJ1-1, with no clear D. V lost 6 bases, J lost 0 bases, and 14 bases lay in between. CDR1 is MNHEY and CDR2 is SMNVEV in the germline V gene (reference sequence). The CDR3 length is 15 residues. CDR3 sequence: CASRRAGRVNTEAFF. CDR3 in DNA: TGTGCCAGCAGGCGCGCCGGGAGGGTGAACACTGAAGCTTTCTTT.

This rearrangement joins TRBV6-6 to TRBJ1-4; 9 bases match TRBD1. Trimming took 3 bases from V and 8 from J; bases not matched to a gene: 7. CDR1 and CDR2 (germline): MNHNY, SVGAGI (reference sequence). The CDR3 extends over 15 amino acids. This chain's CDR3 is CASSYSRTGDEKLFF. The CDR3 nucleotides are TGTGCCAGCAGTTATAGTAGGACAGGGGACGAAAAACTGTTTTTT.

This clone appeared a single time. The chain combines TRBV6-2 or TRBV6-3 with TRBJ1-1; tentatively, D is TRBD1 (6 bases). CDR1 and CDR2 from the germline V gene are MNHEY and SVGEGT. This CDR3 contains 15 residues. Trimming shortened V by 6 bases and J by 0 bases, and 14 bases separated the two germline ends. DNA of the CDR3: TGTGCCAGCAGGTACGGGGGCGCGGTGAACACTGAAGCTTTCTTT. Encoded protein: CASRYGGAVNTEAFF.

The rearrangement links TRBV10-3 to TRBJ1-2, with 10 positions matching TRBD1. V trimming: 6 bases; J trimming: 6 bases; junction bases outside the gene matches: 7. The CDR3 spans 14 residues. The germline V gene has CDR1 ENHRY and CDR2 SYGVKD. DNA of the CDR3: TGTGCCATCAGCGGGTTCGACAGGGGGCATGGCTACACCTTC. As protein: CAISGFDRGHGYTF.

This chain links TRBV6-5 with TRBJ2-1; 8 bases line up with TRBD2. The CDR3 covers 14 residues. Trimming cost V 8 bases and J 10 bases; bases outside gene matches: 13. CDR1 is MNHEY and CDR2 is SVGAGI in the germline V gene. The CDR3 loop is CASWGSGRAGEQFF. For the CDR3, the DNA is TGTGCCAGCTGGGGAAGCGGGAGAGCGGGCGAGCAGTTCTTC.

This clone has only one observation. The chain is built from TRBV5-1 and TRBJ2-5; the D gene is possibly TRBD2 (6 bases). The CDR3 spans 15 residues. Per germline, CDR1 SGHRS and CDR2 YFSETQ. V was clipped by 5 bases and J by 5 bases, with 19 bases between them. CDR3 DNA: TGCGCCAGCAGTTCACGTTCCCTGGCGGGGGAGACCCAGTACTTC. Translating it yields CASSSRSLAGETQYF.

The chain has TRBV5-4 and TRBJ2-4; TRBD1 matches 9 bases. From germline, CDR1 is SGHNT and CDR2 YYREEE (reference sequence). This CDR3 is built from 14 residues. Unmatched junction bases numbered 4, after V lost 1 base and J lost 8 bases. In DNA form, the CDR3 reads TGTGCCAGCAGCTTGCCGGACAGGGGAGACATTCAGTACTTC. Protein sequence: CASSLPDRGDIQYF.